This TCR beta chain was found in a study of T-cell memory formation after mild COVID-19. As for the study in general: Each donor largely had its own TCR clusters. Study-wide results and caveats: Whereas later expanders leaned CD4+, clones contracting day 15 to 85 showed a balanced CD4/CD8 makeup. Mainly in CM and EM were contracting CD4+ clones; CD8+ were in EMRA.

TCRdb used MiXCR to reprocess the 5' RACE reads, holding one entry per CDR3 protein. The profile shows fewer than 150,000 distinct CDR3 sequences, 15% to 20% of them singletons. The V end was cut by 6 bases, the J end by 2 bases, with 10 bases between. The length of the CDR3 is 14 residues. In the case of this clonotype: The antigen remains unidentified.

Sequencing was done on a sample of PBMCs or a T cell subset sorted from them (not recorded which). This sequence was found in a man aged 18 to 30 who had mild COVID-19 (a few samples of this study predate the infection). Cell type and time point are not known. The chain joins TRBV12-3 or TRBV12-4 to TRBJ2-2; D is unclear. The CDR3 sequence: CASRPVPNTGELFF. CDR3 DNA: TGTGCCAGCAGGCCGGTCCCTAACACCGGGGAGCTGTTTTTT.